The sample holds a few counts of the clone carrying this T cell receptor beta chain. These data originate in a study of CD8+CD57+ T cells in acquired aplastic anemia. Study-level information: Yields of DNA that came from sorted CD4+ and CD8+ cells averaged roughly 3 ug. CD4+ cells from healthy donors averaged roughly 11 million reads.

Template material for TCR beta VDJ and CDR3 profiling consisted of genomic DNA. TCRdb ran MiXCR on the reads and lists one entry per CDR3 protein. The top ten clones hold about a third of a sample with over 45,000 distinct CDR3 sequences, 70% to 80% of them seen once. Trimming stripped 1 base from V and 6 bases from J, with 13 bases between. Germline-derived CDR1 and CDR2 are SGHNT and YENEEA. CDR3 length: 14 amino acids. The sequence derives from a human donor in good health, serving as a control. The source material was sorted CD4+, CD8+, or CD8+CD57+ T cells (not recorded which) from PBMCs. V is TRBV11-3 and J is TRBJ2-7, with a possible D match to TRBD2 (5 bases). The CDR3 reads CASSLGLAGPEQYF. CDR3 DNA: TGTGCCAGCAGCTTAGGGCTAGCTGGTCCCGAGCAGTACTTC. The entire variable domain, with the rest obtained from reference TRBV11-3 and TRBJ2-7, is as follows: EAGVVQSPRYKIIEKKQPVAFWCNPISGHNTLYWYLQNLGQGPELLIRYENEEAVDDSQLPKDRFSAERLKGVDSTLKIQPAELGDSAVYLCASSLGLAGPEQYFGPGTRLTVT.